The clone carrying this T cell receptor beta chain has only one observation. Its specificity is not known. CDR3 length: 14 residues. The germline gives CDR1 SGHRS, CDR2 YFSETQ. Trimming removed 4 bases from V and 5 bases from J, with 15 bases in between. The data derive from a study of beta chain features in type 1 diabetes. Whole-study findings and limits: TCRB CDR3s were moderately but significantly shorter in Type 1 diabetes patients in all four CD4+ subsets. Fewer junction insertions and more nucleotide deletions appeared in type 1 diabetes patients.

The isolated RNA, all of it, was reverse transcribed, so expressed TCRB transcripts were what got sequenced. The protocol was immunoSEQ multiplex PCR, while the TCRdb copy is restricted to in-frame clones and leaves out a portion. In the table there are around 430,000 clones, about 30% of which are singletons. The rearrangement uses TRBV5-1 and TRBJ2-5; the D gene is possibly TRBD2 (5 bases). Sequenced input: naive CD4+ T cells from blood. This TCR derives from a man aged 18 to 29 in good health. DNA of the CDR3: TGCGCCAGCAGCGCAGAGGGATTAGGGGAGACCCAGTACTTC. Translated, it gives CASSAEGLGETQYF.